This T cell receptor (beta chain) was recorded in a study of T-cell memory formation after mild COVID-19. Only a few counts were recorded for this clonotype. TCRdb ran MiXCR on the 5' RACE reads and lists one entry per CDR3 protein. The data hold roughly 380,000 distinct CDR3 sequences, with around 30% observed a single time. Trimming cost V 3 bases and J 6 bases; bases outside gene matches: 5. CDR1 is LGHDT, CDR2 YNNKEL, per germline (reference sequence). CDR3 length: 14 amino acids. The receptor comes from an adult woman who had mild COVID-19 (a few samples of this study predate the infection). Cell type and time point are not known. The sequenced sample was PBMCs or a T cell subset sorted from them (not recorded which). This sequence joins TRBV3-1 and TRBJ2-7; 10 bases agree with TRBD1. The CDR3 nucleotides read TGTGCCAGCAGCCACGACAGGGGGCCGGGCGAGCAGTACTTC. Its translation is CASSHDRGPGEQYF.